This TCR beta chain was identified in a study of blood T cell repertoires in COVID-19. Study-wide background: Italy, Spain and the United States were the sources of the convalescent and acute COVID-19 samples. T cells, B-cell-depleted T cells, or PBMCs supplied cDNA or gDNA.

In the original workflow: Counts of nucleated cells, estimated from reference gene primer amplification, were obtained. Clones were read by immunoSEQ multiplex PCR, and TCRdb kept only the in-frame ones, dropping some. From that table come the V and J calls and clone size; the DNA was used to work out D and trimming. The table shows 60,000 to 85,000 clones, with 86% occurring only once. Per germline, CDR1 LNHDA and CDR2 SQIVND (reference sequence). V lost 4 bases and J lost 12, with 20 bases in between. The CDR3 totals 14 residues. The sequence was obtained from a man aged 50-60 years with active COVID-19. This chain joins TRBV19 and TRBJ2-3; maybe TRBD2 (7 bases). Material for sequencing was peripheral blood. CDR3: CASSTQAAGGPQYF. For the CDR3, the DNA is TGTGCCAGTAGTACCCAAGCCGCCGGGGGGCCACAGTATTTT.